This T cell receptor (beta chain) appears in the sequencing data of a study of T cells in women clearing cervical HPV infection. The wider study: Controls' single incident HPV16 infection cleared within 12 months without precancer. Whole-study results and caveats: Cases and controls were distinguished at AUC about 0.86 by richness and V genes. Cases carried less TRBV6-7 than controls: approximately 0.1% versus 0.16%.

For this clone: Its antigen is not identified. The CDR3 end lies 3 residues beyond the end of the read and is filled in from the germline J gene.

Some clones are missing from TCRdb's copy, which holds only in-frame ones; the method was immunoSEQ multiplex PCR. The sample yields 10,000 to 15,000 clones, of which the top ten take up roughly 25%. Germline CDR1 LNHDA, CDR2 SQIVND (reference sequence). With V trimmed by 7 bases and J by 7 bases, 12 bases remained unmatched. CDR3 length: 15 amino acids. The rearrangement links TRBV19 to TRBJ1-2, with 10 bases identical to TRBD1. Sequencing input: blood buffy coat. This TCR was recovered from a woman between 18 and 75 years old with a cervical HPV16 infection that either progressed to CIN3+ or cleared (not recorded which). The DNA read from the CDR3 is TGTGCCAGTACACCCGGAGACAGGGGGCTAAGTGGC. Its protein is CASTPGDRGLSG. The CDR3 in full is CASTPGDRGLSGYTF.